Following are 30 T cell receptor beta chains from one sample sequenced in a study of cytomegalovirus exposure and HLA in healthy donors. PCR amplification relied on 60 Vbeta primers (plus 13 Jbeta primers). Profiling relied on immunoSEQ multiplex PCR, and the TCRdb table lists in-frame clones only, not all of them. The data show approximately 220,000 clones, roughly 80% seen once. Sequenced: PBMCs. The receptors originated from a man aged 25 to 45 in good health and CMV-seronegative.

The chain combines TRBV9 with TRBJ2-3; D perhaps matches TRBD2 (5 bases). The CDR3 spans 16 residues. Germline V CDR1 and CDR2: SGDLS, YYNGEE. Trimming removed 2 bases from V and 2 bases from J, with 15 bases in between. This chain's CDR3 is CASSVSPRADTDTQYF. CDR3 sequence (DNA): TGTGCCAGCAGCGTCTCCCCGCGGGCCGACACAGATACGCAGTATTTT.

V gene TRBV25-1 combines with J gene TRBJ1-2; TRBD1 aligns across 8 bases. Germline V CDR1 and CDR2: MGHDK, SYGVNS. CDR3 length: 13 residues. J lost 8 bases, V lost 2 bases, and 4 bases had no gene match. Here the CDR3 DNA reads TGTGCCAGCAGTGAACGGACAGGGCGCGGCTACACCTTC. It yields the protein CASSERTGRGYTF.

The chain has TRBV4-1 and TRBJ1-6; the D gene is possibly TRBD1 (5 bases). Germline CDR1 MGHRA, CDR2 YSYEKL. The CDR3 covers 15 residues. V was shortened by 0 bases and J by 6 bases, with 9 bases between the two germline ends. The CDR3 protein is CASSQEDKINSPLHF. For the CDR3, the DNA is TGCGCCAGCAGCCAAGAGGACAAGATTAATTCACCCCTCCACTTT.

V and J are TRBV2 and TRBJ1-5; TRBD1 is a possible D gene (6 bases). V lost 7 bases and J 1 base, leaving 14 bases between the germline ends. Germline V CDR1 and CDR2: SNHLY, FYNNEI. This CDR3 has 15 amino acids. This chain's CDR3 is CASKVRGGSNQPQHF. Written as DNA, the CDR3 is TGTGCCAGCAAAGTAAGAGGGGGAAGCAATCAGCCCCAGCATTTT.

This clone has a single count. The identical CDR3 is also encoded by other nucleotide sequences in the sample. The rearrangement links TRBV2 to TRBJ2-7; TRBD1 aligns across 7 bases. The CDR3 contains 16 residues. The germline gives CDR1 SNHLY, CDR2 FYNNEI. With V trimmed by 6 bases and J by 2 bases, 13 bases remained unmatched. CDR3: CASSEVDRANPYEQYF. CDR3 sequence (DNA): TGTGCCAGCAGCGAGGTCGACAGGGCCAATCCCTACGAGCAGTACTTC. The full variable domain, completed using reference TRBV2 and TRBJ2-7, is EPEVTQTPSHQVTQMGQEVILRCVPISNHLYFYWYRQILGQKVEFLVSFYNNEISEKSEIFDDQFSVERPDGSNFTLKIRSTKLEDSAMYFCASSEVDRANPYEQYFGPGTRLTVT.

The chain joins TRBV11-2 to TRBJ2-1, with D tentatively TRBD1 (5 bases). This CDR3 contains 15 residues. V was clipped by 1 base and J by 5 bases, with 12 bases between them. The germline CDR1 and CDR2 sequences are SGHAT and FQNNGV. CDR3 sequence reads: CASSLAYSGHNEQFF. In DNA form, the CDR3 reads TGTGCCAGCAGCTTAGCCTATTCAGGGCACAATGAGCAGTTCTTC.

Only one count was recorded for this clone. V gene TRBV27 combines with J gene TRBJ2-7; 8 bases match TRBD1. The CDR3 runs 14 residues. V lost 6 bases and J lost 7; bases outside the gene matches: 11. Germline V gives CDR1 MNHEY, CDR2 SMNVEV (reference sequence). The CDR3 DNA reads as TGTGCCAGCAGATCAGGGGGCGCCTTAAGTGAGCAGTACTTC. Its translation is CASRSGGALSEQYF.

The chain is built from TRBV7-6 and TRBJ2-7; 8 bases are shared with TRBD1. This CDR3 region has 14 residues. Trimming removed 5 bases from V and 3 bases from J; junction bases left unmatched: 6. CDR1 is SGHVS and CDR2 is FNYEAQ in the germline V gene. The CDR3 reads CASSLGQANYEQYF. CDR3 nucleotides: TGTGCCAGCAGCCTGGGACAGGCGAACTACGAGCAGTACTTC. Full variable domain (rest looked up from reference TRBV7-6 and TRBJ2-7): GAGVSQSPRYKVTKRGQDVALRCDPISGHVSLYWYRQALGQGPEFLTYFNYEAQQDKSGLPNDRFSAERPEGSISTLTIQRTEQRDSAMYRCASSLGQANYEQYFGPGTRLTVT.

The V gene is TRBV13, the J gene TRBJ2-1; 9 bases fit TRBD2. The CDR3 extends over 15 amino acids. From germline, CDR1 is PRHDT and CDR2 FYEKMQ (reference sequence). The V gene end was trimmed by 5 bases and the J gene end by 7 bases; junction bases not matched to a gene: 9. The CDR3 loop reads CASSRGRGGANEQFF. The DNA of the CDR3 is TGTGCCAGCAGCAGGGGTCGCGGGGGGGCGAATGAGCAGTTCTTC.

The V and J genes are TRBV7-9 and TRBJ2-1; no clear D. The CDR3 contains 12 residues. Trimming removed 1 base from V and 9 bases from J, with 7 bases in between. The germline V gene has CDR1 SEHNR and CDR2 FQNEAQ (reference sequence). The CDR3 spells CASSLGWSEQFF. The CDR3 DNA reads TGTGCCAGCAGCTTAGGATGGAGTGAGCAGTTCTTC.

A single count supports this clone. The same CDR3 can be traced to other DNA sequences in this sample. The rearrangement links TRBV7-6 to TRBJ2-1; 8 nucleotides align to TRBD2. Trimming at V came to 3 bases and at J to 7 bases, leaving 8 bases not matched to a gene. The germline V gene has CDR1 SGHVS and CDR2 FNYEAQ. The length of the CDR3 is 15 residues. CDR3 nucleotides: TGTGCCAGCAGCTTCAGCGGGGGCCCCGGGAATGAGCAGTTCTTC. This sequence encodes CASSFSGGPGNEQFF. Complete variable domain (other parts from reference TRBV7-6 and TRBJ2-1): GAGVSQSPRYKVTKRGQDVALRCDPISGHVSLYWYRQALGQGPEFLTYFNYEAQQDKSGLPNDRFSAERPEGSISTLTIQRTEQRDSAMYRCASSFSGGPGNEQFFGPGTRLTVL.

This clone is a singleton in its sample. The chain has TRBV18 and TRBJ2-7, with TRBD1 matching 7 bases. This CDR3 has 14 amino acids. Trimming took 5 bases from V and 3 from J; bases not matched to a gene: 7. Germline CDR1 reads KGHSH; CDR2 reads LQKENI. CDR3 region: CASSDKQGSYEQYF. The CDR3 coding sequence is TGTGCCAGCTCAGATAAACAGGGGAGCTACGAGCAGTACTTC.

This clone was seen a handful of times. CDR3 loop: CASSRTGTNTEAFF. In DNA form, the CDR3 reads TGTGCCAGCAGCCGAACAGGGACGAACACTGAAGCTTTCTTT. The gene calls are TRBV7-9 and TRBJ1-1; D may be TRBD1 (6 bases). Germline assignment: CDR1 SEHNR and CDR2 FQNEAQ (reference sequence). Trimming stripped 5 bases from V and 1 base from J, with 11 bases between. The CDR3 loop spans 14 amino acids.

There are a few counts of this clone. This rearrangement joins TRBV7-2 to TRBJ1-1; no firm D call. This CDR3 comprises 14 residues. Germline lookup yields CDR1 SGHTA and CDR2 FQGNSA. Trimming removed 6 bases at V and 0 bases at J, with 11 bases between. CDR3 in DNA: TGTGCCAGCAGGGGAGGGAGACTGAACACTGAAGCTTTCTTT. Amino acids: CASRGGRLNTEAFF. Based on the CDR3 plus reference TRBV7-2 and TRBJ1-1, the full variable domain is GAGVSQSPSNKVTEKGKDVELRCDPISGHTALYWYRQSLGQGLEFLIYFQGNSAPDKSGLPSDRFSAERTGGSVSTLTIQRTQQEDSAVYLCASRGGRLNTEAFFGQGTRLTVV.

The chain links TRBV28 to TRBJ2-1; 10 nucleotides align to TRBD1. The CDR3 is 14 residues long. V shed 6 bases, J shed 8 bases, and the junction held 7 bases outside the gene matches. Germline lookup yields CDR1 MDHEN and CDR2 SYDVKM. As DNA, the CDR3 is TGTGCCAGCAGCCCGGGACAGGGGTGGCATGAGCAGTTCTTC. It specifies CASSPGQGWHEQFF. Full variable domain (remainder filled in from reference TRBV28 and TRBJ2-1): DVKVTQSSRYLVKRTGEKVFLECVQDMDHENMFWYRQDPGLGLRLIYFSYDVKMKEKGDIPEGYSVSREKKERFSLILESASTNQTSMYLCASSPGQGWHEQFFGPGTRLTVL.

CDR3 sequence: CASSLEGMGAGGSYEQYF. CDR3 in DNA: TGTGCCAGCAGCTTAGAGGGGATGGGGGCAGGGGGATCCTACGAGCAGTACTTC. The chain joins TRBV13 to TRBJ2-7, with 7 bases that match TRBD1. CDR3 length equals 18 residues. The V gene end was trimmed by 1 base and the J gene end by 1 base; junction bases not matched to a gene: 13. Germline values: CDR1 PRHDT, CDR2 FYEKMQ (reference sequence). Combining the CDR3 with reference TRBV13 and TRBJ2-7 gives the whole variable domain AAGVIQSPRHLIKEKRETATLKCYPIPRHDTVYWYQQGPGQDPQFLISFYEKMQSDKGSIPDRFSAQQFSDYHSELNMSSLELGDSALYFCASSLEGMGAGGSYEQYFGPGTRLTVT.

The rearrangement links TRBV15 to TRBJ2-7; TRBD1 aligns across 7 bases. There are 16 residues in the CDR3. Unmatched junction bases numbered 10, after V lost 0 bases and J lost 5 bases. Per the germline V gene, CDR1 is LNHNV and CDR2 is YYDKDF (reference sequence). The CDR3 protein is CATSRDVSGTADEQYF. The CDR3 DNA follows: TGTGCCACCAGCAGAGACGTATCCGGGACAGCCGACGAGCAGTACTTC.

The CDR3 DNA is TGTGCCAGCAGCTTAGCTAGTCCCCTCGGTGAAAAACTGTTTTTT. It is translated as CASSLASPLGEKLFF. The chain recombines TRBV7-9 with TRBJ1-4; D not resolved. The CDR3 has 15 amino acids. Germline-derived CDR1 and CDR2 are SEHNR and FQNEAQ (reference sequence). With 0 bases removed from V and 7 bases from J, the gap between germline ends came to 12 bases.

The chain joins TRBV29-1 to TRBJ2-1; D is possibly TRBD1 (5 bases). V shed 3 bases and J shed 6 bases, with 6 bases lying between them. This CDR3 is 11 amino acids long. CDR1 is SQVTM and CDR2 is ANQGSEA in the germline V gene. CDR3 coding DNA: TGCAGCGTTGACAGGGTCAATGAGCAGTTCTTC. Its translation is CSVDRVNEQFF.

The chain uses TRBV5-4 and TRBJ1-2; 8 bases are a match to TRBD1. Germline loops: CDR1 SGHNT, CDR2 YYREEE (reference sequence). The junction had 7 bases not matched to a gene; V was cut back by 4 bases and J by 8 bases. CDR3 length: 13 residues. The CDR3 DNA sequence: TGTGCCAGCAGCGCCCAGGGGGCGCGGGGCTACACCTTC. It specifies CASSAQGARGYTF.

The V call is TRBV5-4, the J call TRBJ2-2; 11 nucleotides match TRBD1. CDR3 length: 16 amino acids. Germline values: CDR1 SGHNT, CDR2 YYREEE (reference sequence). Trimming removed 0 bases from V and 7 bases from J; junction bases left unmatched: 5. CDR3 DNA: TGTGCCAGCAGCTTGGGGGACAGGGGGGACGTCGGGGAGCTGTTTTTT. This encodes CASSLGDRGDVGELFF.

This rearrangement joins TRBV7-3 to TRBJ2-2, with D perhaps matching TRBD1 (6 bases). The CDR3 runs 16 residues. Trimming removed 1 base at V and 1 base at J, with 10 bases between. Germline V gives CDR1 SGHTA, CDR2 FQGTGA. This chain's CDR3 is CASSLIWTENTGELFF. Written as DNA, the CDR3 is TGTGCCAGCAGCTTAATTTGGACAGAGAACACCGGGGAGCTGTTTTTT.

Worth noting for this clone: One end of the junction does not line up with germline, which may come from a read error. The chain couples TRBV27 to TRBJ2-6, with D perhaps matching TRBD1 (6 bases). The CDR3 length is 19 residues. Germline loops: CDR1 MNHEY, CDR2 SMNVEV (reference sequence). The CDR3 sequence is CASSLSSGRGWSGASVLTF. The CDR3 DNA is TGTGCCAGCAGTTTATCGAGTGGCAGGGGATGGTCTGGGGCCAGCGTCCTGACTTTC.

This clone was counted only a few times. CDR3 sequence: CASSLYGTQIPTDTQYF. In nucleotides, the CDR3 is TGTGCCAGCAGTTTATATGGTACCCAGATCCCCACAGATACGCAGTATTTT. The rearrangement uses TRBV27 and TRBJ2-3, with no clear D. From germline, CDR1 is MNHEY and CDR2 SMNVEV (reference sequence). Trimming removed 1 base at V and 2 bases at J, with 16 bases between. The CDR3 loop spans 17 amino acids.

This clone was seen only a few times. This chain links TRBV9 with TRBJ2-3, with D possibly matching TRBD1 (6 bases). The germline V gene encodes CDR1 SGDLS and CDR2 YYNGEE. This CDR3 comprises 15 residues. V lost 5 bases and J lost 0, with 13 bases in between. CDR3 in amino acids: CASSPGTTSTDTQYF. CDR3 bases: TGTGCCAGCAGTCCCGGGACAACTAGCACAGATACGCAGTATTTT.

The rearrangement links TRBV5-6 to TRBJ1-2; 7 bases align to TRBD1. Germline V gene lookup returns CDR1 SGHDT and CDR2 YYEEEE. Trimming took 4 bases from V and 8 from J; bases not matched to a gene: 5. CDR3 length equals 12 residues. The CDR3 DNA is TGTGCCAGCAGCGACAGGGCAAGGGGCTACACCTTC. Protein: CASSDRARGYTF.

This chain links TRBV2 with TRBJ2-1; possible D gene TRBD2, 6 bases. Trimming shortened V by 4 bases and J by 4 bases, and 11 bases separated the two germline ends. The CDR3 runs 14 residues. The germline V gene encodes CDR1 SNHLY and CDR2 FYNNEI. The CDR3 loop reads CASSGEDYYNEQFF. The CDR3 nucleotides read TGTGCCAGCAGTGGAGAGGACTATTACAATGAGCAGTTCTTC.

The CDR3 region has the DNA TGTGCCAGCAGCTTGGGCCACCGGGGGTGTGGCTACACCTTC. The encoded protein is CASSLGHRGCGYTF. This chain uses TRBV7-8 with TRBJ1-2, with D possibly matching TRBD1 (5 bases). This CDR3 contains 14 residues. Germline CDR1 reads SGHVS; CDR2 reads FQNEAQ. V lost 3 bases and J lost 7, with 15 bases in between.

The J gene is TRBJ2-5, the V gene TRBV11-2; 7 bases are shared with TRBD1. In germline, CDR1 is SGHAT, CDR2 FQNNGV. This CDR3 is built from 15 residues. The J segment lost 4 bases and the V segment lost 4 bases, leaving 9 bases of the junction unmatched. The CDR3 DNA reads as TGTGCCAGCAGCTCCCGACAGGGATCCCTAGAGACCCAGTACTTC. This gives the protein CASSSRQGSLETQYF. The full variable domain, in which reference TRBV11-2 and TRBJ2-5 provide the parts outside the CDR3, is EAGVAQSPRYKIIEKRQSVAFWCNPISGHATLYWYQQILGQGPKLLIQFQNNGVVDDSQLPKDRFSAERLKGVDSTLKIQPAKLEDSAVYLCASSSRQGSLETQYFGPGTRLLVL.

This sequence joins TRBV10-2 and TRBJ2-7, with 9 bases fitting TRBD2. The junction had 9 bases not matched to a gene; V was cut back by 6 bases and J by 9 bases. The CDR3 spans 13 residues. Looked up from germline, CDR1 is WSHSY and CDR2 is SAAADI. The CDR3, as DNA: TGCGCCAGCAGAGAACTAGCGGGCCCGGGGCAGTACTTC. Encoded protein: CASRELAGPGQYF.